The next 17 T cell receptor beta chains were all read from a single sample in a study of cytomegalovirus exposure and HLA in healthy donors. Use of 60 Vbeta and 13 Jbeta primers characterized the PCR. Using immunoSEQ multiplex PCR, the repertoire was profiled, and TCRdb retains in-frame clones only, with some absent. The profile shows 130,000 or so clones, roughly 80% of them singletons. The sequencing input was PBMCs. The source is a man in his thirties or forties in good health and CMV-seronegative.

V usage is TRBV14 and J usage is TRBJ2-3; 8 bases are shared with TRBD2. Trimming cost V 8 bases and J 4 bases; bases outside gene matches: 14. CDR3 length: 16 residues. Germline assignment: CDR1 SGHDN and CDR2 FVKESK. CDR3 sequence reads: CASGLRSGGSADTQYF. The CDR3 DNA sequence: TGTGCCAGCGGTTTGAGATCGGGGGGGTCGGCAGATACGCAGTATTTT. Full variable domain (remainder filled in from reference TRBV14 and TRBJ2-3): EAGVTQFPSHSVIEKGQTVTLRCDPISGHDNLYWYRRVMGKEIKFLLHFVKESKQDESGMPNNRFLAERTGGTYSTLKVQPAELEDSGVYFCASGLRSGGSADTQYFGPGTRLTVL.

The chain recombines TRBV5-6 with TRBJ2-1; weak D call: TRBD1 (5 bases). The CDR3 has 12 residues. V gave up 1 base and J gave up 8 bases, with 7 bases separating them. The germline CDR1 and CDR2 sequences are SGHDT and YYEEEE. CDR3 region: CASSLMGHEQFF. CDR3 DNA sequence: TGTGCCAGCAGCTTGATGGGGCATGAGCAGTTCTTC.

In DNA, the CDR3 is TGTGCCAGTAGTCCACACTGGAGGGGACAAGAGACCCAGTACTTC. Protein product: CASSPHWRGQETQYF. This chain connects TRBV19 to TRBJ2-5, with D possibly matching TRBD2 (6 bases). There are 15 residues in the CDR3. Germline V gene lookup returns CDR1 LNHDA and CDR2 SQIVND (reference sequence). V lost 5 bases and J 2 bases, leaving 15 bases between the germline ends.

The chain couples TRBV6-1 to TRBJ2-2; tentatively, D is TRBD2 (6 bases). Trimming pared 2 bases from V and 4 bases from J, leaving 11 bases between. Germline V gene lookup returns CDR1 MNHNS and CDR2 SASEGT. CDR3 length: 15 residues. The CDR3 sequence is CASSELGRGTGELFF. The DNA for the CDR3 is TGTGCCAGCAGTGAATTGGGGCGGGGCACCGGGGAGCTGTTTTTT.

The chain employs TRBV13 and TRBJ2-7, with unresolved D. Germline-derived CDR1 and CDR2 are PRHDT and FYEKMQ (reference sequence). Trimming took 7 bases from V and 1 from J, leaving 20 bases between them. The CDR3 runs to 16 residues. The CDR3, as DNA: TGTGCCAGCAAGAGCTCACTCCAGGCAGGATCCTACGAGCAGTACTTC. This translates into CASKSSLQAGSYEQYF.

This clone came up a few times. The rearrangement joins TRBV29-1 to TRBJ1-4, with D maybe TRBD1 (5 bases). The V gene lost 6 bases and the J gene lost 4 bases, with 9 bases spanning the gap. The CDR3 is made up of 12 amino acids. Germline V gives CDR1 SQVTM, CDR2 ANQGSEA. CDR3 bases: TGCAGCGTCGGACAATTTAATGAAAAACTGTTTTTT. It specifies CSVGQFNEKLFF.

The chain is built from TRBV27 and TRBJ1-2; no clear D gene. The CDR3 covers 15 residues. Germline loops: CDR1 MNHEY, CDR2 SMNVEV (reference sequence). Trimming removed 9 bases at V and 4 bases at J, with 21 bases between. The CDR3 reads CASRLTDLGIYGYTF. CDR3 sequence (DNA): TGTGCCAGTAGATTAACAGACCTCGGGATCTATGGCTACACCTTC.

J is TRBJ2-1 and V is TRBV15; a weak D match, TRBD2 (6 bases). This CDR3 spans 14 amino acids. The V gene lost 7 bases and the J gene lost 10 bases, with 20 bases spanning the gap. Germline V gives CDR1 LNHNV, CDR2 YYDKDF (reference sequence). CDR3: CATNGGAPGEEQFF. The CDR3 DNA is TGTGCCACCAATGGAGGGGCCCCTGGCGAGGAGCAGTTCTTC.

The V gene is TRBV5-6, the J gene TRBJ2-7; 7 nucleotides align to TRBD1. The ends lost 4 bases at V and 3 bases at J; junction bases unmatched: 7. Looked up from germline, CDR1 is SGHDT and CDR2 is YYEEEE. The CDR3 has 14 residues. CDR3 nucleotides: TGTGCCAGCAGCCCGGACAGGAGATACTACGAGCAGTACTTC. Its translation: CASSPDRRYYEQYF.

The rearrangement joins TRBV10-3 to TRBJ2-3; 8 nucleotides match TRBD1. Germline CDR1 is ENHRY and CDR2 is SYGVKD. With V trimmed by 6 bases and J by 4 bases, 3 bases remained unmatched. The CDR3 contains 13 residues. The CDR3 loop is CAIRDRAADTQYF. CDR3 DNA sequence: TGTGCCATCAGGGACAGGGCCGCAGATACGCAGTATTTT.

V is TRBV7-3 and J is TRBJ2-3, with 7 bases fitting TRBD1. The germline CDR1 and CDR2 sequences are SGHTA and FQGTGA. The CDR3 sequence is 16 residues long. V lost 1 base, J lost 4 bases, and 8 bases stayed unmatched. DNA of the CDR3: TGTGCCAGCAGCTTAAGCTCGGCAGGGGGAGCAGATACGCAGTATTTT. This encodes CASSLSSAGGADTQYF.

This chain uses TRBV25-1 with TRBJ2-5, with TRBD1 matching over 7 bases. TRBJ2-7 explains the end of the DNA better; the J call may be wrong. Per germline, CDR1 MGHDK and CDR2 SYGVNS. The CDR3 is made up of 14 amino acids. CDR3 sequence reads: CASSEVDREYEQYF. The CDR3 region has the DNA TGTGCCAGCAGTGAGGTAGACAGGGAGTACGAGCAGTACTTC.

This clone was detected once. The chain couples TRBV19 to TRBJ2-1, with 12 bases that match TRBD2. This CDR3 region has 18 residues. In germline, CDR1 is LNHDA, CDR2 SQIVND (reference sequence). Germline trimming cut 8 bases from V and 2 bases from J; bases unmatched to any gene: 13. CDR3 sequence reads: CASAGLAGGRSTYNEQFF. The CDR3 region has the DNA TGTGCCAGTGCTGGGCTAGCGGGGGGGCGGTCCACCTACAATGAGCAGTTCTTC.

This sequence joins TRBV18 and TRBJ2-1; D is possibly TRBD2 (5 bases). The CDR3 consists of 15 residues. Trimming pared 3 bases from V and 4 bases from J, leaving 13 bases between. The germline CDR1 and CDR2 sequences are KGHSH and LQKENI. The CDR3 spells CASSPQTGLYNEQFF. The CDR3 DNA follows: TGTGCCAGCTCACCCCAAACGGGGTTATACAATGAGCAGTTCTTC.

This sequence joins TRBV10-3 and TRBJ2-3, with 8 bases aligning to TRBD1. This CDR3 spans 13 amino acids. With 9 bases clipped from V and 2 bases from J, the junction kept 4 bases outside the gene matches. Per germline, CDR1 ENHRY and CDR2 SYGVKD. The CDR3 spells CAIGQGLTDTQYF. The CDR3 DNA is TGTGCCATTGGACAGGGCCTCACAGATACGCAGTATTTT.

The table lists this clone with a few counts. As DNA, the CDR3 is TGTGCCTGGTACCACGGGGGAATGGGGTATGGCTACACCTTC. Its protein is CAWYHGGMGYGYTF. The V gene is TRBV30, the J gene TRBJ1-2, with a tentative D call TRBD1 (5 bases). V was clipped by 5 bases and J by 5 bases, with 18 bases between them. The CDR3 consists of 14 residues. CDR1 and CDR2 (germline): GTSNPN, SVGIG (reference sequence).

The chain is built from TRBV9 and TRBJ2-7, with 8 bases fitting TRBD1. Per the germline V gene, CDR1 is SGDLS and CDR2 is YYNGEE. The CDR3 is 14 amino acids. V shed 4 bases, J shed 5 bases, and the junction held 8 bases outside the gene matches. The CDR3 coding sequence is TGTGCCAGCAGCCCACGGACAGGGAAGGACGAGCAGTACTTC. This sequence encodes CASSPRTGKDEQYF.